The 8 T cell receptor beta chains given below trace back to one sample, sequenced in a study of T cell repertoires in cytomegalovirus infection. Each CDR3 protein gets one entry after TCRdb re-called the reads with MiXCR. The sample records approximately 630,000 distinct CDR3 sequences, less than 25% being singletons. The sequencing sample was made of CD8+ T cells from PBMCs. Every receptor here comes from a human donor in good health (CMV status not recorded). Some clones in this sample may be carry-over from other donors' samples.

At least ten counts were recorded for this clonotype. The J gene is TRBJ1-2, the V gene TRBV7-9, with a weak D call TRBD1 (5 bases). CDR1 SEHNR and CDR2 FQNEAQ come from the germline V gene (reference sequence). V dropped 5 bases and J dropped 4 bases, with 23 bases sitting between them. The CDR3 has 17 residues. DNA for the CDR3: TGTGCCAGCAGCCCTTCCGGTTCCACCGATGGGGGCTATGGCTACACCTTC. Residues: CASSPSGSTDGGYGYTF.

Note on this clonotype: This sequence may be a read error, since a much larger clone differs from it by one base. This chain joins TRBV28 and TRBJ1-5; D is perhaps TRBD1 (5 bases). CDR1 and CDR2 (germline): MDHEN, SYDVKM. V dropped 10 bases and J dropped 2 bases, with 18 bases sitting between them. The CDR3 has 15 residues. In DNA, the CDR3 is TGTGCCAACATCGCCGGGGGAACCGGCAATCAGCCCCAGCATTTT. This translates into CANIAGGTGNQPQHF.

This clonotype occurred many times. The chain carries TRBV7-6 and TRBJ1-4; 7 positions match TRBD1. This CDR3 comprises 13 residues. The V gene's germline CDR1 is SGHVS and CDR2 FNYEAQ. V lost 5 bases to trimming and J lost 10 bases; unmatched junction nucleotides: 7. The CDR3 region has the DNA TGTGCCAGCAGCCCCCCAGGGGGAGGAAAACTGTTTTTT. Translating gives CASSPPGGGKLFF.

With respect to this clonotype: This sequence may be a read error, since a much larger clone differs from it by one base. The chain couples TRBV6-1 to TRBJ2-3; possible D gene TRBD1, 5 bases. Germline CDR1 and CDR2: MNHNS and SASEGT. This CDR3 comprises 16 residues. Trimming stripped 10 bases from V and 6 bases from J, with 26 bases between. CDR3 amino acids: CATPPTASWDFDTQYF. The CDR3 bases are TGTGCCACCCCGCCGACAGCCTCGTGGGATTTTGATACGCAGTATTTT.

This clonotype occurred many times. The CDR3 spells CASSLTGFGNTIYF. The CDR3 coding sequence is TGTGCCAGCAGCCTAACGGGGTTCGGAAACACCATATATTTT. V gene TRBV12-3 or TRBV12-4 combines with J gene TRBJ1-3; D uncertain. The CDR3 has 14 amino acids. Trimming removed 6 bases from V and 4 bases from J, with 13 bases in between.

This clonotype was counted many times. The chain joins TRBV7-2 to TRBJ1-6; D gene ambiguous. V was clipped by 4 bases and J by 1 base, with 8 bases between them. Germline V gives CDR1 SGHTA, CDR2 FQGNSA. CDR3 length equals 15 residues. For the CDR3, the DNA is TGTGCCAGCAGCTCCTGGGGTTCCTATAATTCACCCCTCCACTTT. It specifies CASSSWGSYNSPLHF.

This clonotype was detected ten times or more. The chain employs TRBV7-9 and TRBJ1-1; D gene ambiguous. Germline CDR1 SEHNR, CDR2 FQNEAQ (reference sequence). The length of the CDR3 is 14 residues. V was clipped by 4 bases and J by 5 bases, with 14 bases between them. The CDR3 DNA follows: TGTGCCAGCAGCTCCCCGGGGTCGGAGACTGAAGCTTTCTTT. This encodes CASSSPGSETEAFF.

The rearrangement links TRBV13 to TRBJ1-5, with no clear D. The CDR3 runs to 13 residues. Trimming shortened V by 5 bases and J by 6 bases, and 11 bases separated the two germline ends. The germline V gene encodes CDR1 PRHDT and CDR2 FYEKMQ (reference sequence). CDR3 DNA: TGTGCCAGCAGCATTGGAACCAGTCAGCCCCAGCATTTT. Protein: CASSIGTSQPQHF.